This T cell receptor (beta chain) was identified during a study of blood T cell repertoires in COVID-19. About the research overall: T cells, B-cell-depleted T cells, or PBMCs provided the cDNA or gDNA that served as material.

Germline V gene sequence: CDR1 MDHEN, CDR2 SYDVKM. V was shortened by 5 bases and J by 0 bases, with 17 bases between the two germline ends. This CDR3 has 16 residues. The table came from immunoSEQ multiplex PCR; TCRdb's copy has only in-frame clones and leaves some out. The profile shows about 87,000 clones, over 80% of them singletons. The J gene is TRBJ2-7, the V gene TRBV28; D possibly corresponds to TRBD1 (5 bases). The TCR comes from a woman in her seventies with acute or convalescent COVID-19. The source material was peripheral blood. CDR3 nucleotide sequence: TGTGCCAGCAGTCCCCCCCCGACAGTTAGCTCCTACGAGCAGTACTTC. As protein: CASSPPPTVSSYEQYF.